The clone carrying this TCR beta chain was detected once. The target antigen is unknown. A much larger clone sits a single nucleotide away, making a read error possible. The data derive from a study of blood T cells in healthy people across ages. Study conclusions and caveats: While age rose, TCR beta diversity per million T cells dropped in a roughly linear way. Long-lived donors exceeded aged donors in naive CD4+ cells and diversity.

A J-beta primer mix and a sample-barcoded 5' primer were used in a second PCR of roughly 7 to 12 cycles. Each sample provided no less than 3 million CDR3-containing paired-end reads. Each CDR3 protein gets one entry after TCRdb re-called the 5' RACE reads with MiXCR. This table holds hundreds of thousands of distinct CDR3 sequences, under 30% found once. This CDR3 contains 14 residues. Trimming stripped 4 bases from V and 7 bases from J, with 14 bases between. The chain carries TRBV12-3 or TRBV12-4 and TRBJ1-5; tentatively, D is TRBD1 (5 bases). The sequencing sample was made of blood. The receptor was isolated from a woman older than 75 in good health. In nucleotides, the CDR3 is TGTGCCAGCAGTTCCACGCAGGGCGAGCAGCCCCAGCATTTT. It specifies CASSSTQGEQPQHF.